This TCR beta chain is from a study of cytomegalovirus exposure and HLA in healthy donors. Regarding the study as a whole: A missense variant in DCLRE1C was later tied to TCR beta V- and J-gene trimming.

A word on this clone: Its matching antigen is unknown.

The PCR contained 60 Vbeta and 13 Jbeta primers. Using immunoSEQ multiplex PCR, the repertoire was profiled, and TCRdb retains in-frame clones only, with some absent. The sample holds a few hundred thousand clones; roughly 89% are singletons and the top ten take approximately 1%. Trimming took 4 bases from V and 1 from J, leaving 11 bases between them. Germline V gene data show CDR1 as SGHTS and CDR2 as YDEGEE. The CDR3 spans 14 residues. Sequencing was done on a sample of PBMCs. The sequence came from a woman between 18 and 30 years old in good health and CMV-seronegative. The chain links TRBV5-8 to TRBJ1-1, with D possibly matching TRBD1 (6 bases). The CDR3 nucleotides read TGTGCCAGCAGCGAGACAGGTCGGAACACTGAAGCTTTCTTT. It translates to CASSETGRNTEAFF.